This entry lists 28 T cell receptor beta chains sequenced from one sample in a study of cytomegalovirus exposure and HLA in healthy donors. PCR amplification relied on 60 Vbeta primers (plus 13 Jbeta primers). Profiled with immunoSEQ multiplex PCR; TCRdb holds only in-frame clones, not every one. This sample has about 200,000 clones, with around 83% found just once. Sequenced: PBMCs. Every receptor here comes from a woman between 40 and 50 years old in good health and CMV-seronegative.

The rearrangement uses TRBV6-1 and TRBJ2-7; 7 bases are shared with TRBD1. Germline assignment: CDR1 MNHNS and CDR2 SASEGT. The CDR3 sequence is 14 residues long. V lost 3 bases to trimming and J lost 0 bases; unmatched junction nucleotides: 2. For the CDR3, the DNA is TGTGCCAGCAGTGATCAGGGGGTCTCCTACGAGCAGTACTTC. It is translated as CASSDQGVSYEQYF.

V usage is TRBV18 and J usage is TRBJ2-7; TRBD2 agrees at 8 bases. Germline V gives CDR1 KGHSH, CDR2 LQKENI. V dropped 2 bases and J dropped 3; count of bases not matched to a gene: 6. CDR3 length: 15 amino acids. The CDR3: CASSPERESYYEQYF. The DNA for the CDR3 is TGTGCCAGCTCACCAGAGCGGGAGAGCTACTACGAGCAGTACTTC.

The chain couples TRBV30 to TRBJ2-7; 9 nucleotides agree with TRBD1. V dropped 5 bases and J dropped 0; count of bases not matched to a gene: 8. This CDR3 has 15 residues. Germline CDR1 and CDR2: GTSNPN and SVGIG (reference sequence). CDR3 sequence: CAWGNGQGNSYEQYF. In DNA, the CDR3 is TGTGCCTGGGGAAACGGACAGGGGAACTCCTACGAGCAGTACTTC.

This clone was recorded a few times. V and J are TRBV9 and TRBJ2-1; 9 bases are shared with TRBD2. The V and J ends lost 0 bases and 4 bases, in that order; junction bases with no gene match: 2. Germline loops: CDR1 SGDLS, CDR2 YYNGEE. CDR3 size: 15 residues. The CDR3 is CASSVGTSDYNEQFF. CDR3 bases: TGTGCCAGCAGCGTAGGGACTAGCGATTACAATGAGCAGTTCTTC.

The CDR3 is CAISESGLAGGRVAKNIQYF. CDR3 bases: TGTGCCATCAGTGAGTCGGGGCTAGCGGGAGGGCGAGTAGCCAAAAACATTCAGTACTTC. The chain is built from TRBV10-3 and TRBJ2-4; 12 bases are shared with TRBD2. The germline V gene encodes CDR1 ENHRY and CDR2 SYGVKD. CDR3 length: 20 residues. The V gene end was trimmed by 0 bases and the J gene end by 0 bases; junction bases not matched to a gene: 9.

The CDR3: CAWSVTSGGTQYF. The CDR3 DNA sequence: TGTGCCTGGAGTGTAACTAGCGGGGGTACGCAGTATTTT. The chain links TRBV30 to TRBJ2-3; 11 bases agree with TRBD2. With 0 bases clipped from V and 8 bases from J, the junction kept 1 base outside the gene matches. CDR1 and CDR2 (germline): GTSNPN, SVGIG (reference sequence). The CDR3 extends over 13 amino acids.

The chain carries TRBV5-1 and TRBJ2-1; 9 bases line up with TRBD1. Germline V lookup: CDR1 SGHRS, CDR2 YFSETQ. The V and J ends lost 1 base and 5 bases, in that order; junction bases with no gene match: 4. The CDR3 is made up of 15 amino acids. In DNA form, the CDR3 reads TGCGCCAGCAGCTTGACAGGGGGCGCCCACAATGAGCAGTTCTTC. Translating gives CASSLTGGAHNEQFF. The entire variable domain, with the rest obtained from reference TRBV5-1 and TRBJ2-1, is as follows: KAGVTQTPRYLIKTRGQQVTLSCSPISGHRSVSWYQQTPGQGLQFLFEYFSETQRNKGNFPGRFSGRQFSNSRSEMNVSTLELGDSALYLCASSLTGGAHNEQFFGPGTRLTVL.

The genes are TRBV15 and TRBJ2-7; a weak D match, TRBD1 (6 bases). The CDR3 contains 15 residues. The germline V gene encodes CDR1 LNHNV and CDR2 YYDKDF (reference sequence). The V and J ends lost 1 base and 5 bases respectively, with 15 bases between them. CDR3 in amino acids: CATSRGGHPFDEQYF. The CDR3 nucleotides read TGTGCCACCAGCAGAGGGGGACATCCTTTCGACGAGCAGTACTTC.

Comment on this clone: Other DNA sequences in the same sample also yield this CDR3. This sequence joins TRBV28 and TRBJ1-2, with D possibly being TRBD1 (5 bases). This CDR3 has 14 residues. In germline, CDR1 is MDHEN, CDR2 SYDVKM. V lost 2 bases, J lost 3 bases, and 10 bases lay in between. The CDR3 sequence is CASSLGQGHYGYTF. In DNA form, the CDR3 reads TGTGCCAGCAGTTTAGGTCAGGGCCACTATGGCTACACCTTC.

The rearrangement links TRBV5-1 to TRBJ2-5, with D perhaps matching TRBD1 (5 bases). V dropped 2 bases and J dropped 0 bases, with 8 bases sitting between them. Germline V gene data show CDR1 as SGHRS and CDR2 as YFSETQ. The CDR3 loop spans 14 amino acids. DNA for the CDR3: TGCGCCAGCAGCTTCCGACAGTACCAAGAGACCCAGTACTTC. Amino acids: CASSFRQYQETQYF.

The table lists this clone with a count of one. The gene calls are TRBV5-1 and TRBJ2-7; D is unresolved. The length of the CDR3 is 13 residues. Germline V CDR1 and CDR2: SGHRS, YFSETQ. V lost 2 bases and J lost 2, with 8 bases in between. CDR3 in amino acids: CASSFSYTYEQYF. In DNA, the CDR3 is TGCGCCAGCAGCTTCTCCTATACCTACGAGCAGTACTTC. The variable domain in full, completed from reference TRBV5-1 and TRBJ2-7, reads KAGVTQTPRYLIKTRGQQVTLSCSPISGHRSVSWYQQTPGQGLQFLFEYFSETQRNKGNFPGRFSGRQFSNSRSEMNVSTLELGDSALYLCASSFSYTYEQYFGPGTRLTVT.

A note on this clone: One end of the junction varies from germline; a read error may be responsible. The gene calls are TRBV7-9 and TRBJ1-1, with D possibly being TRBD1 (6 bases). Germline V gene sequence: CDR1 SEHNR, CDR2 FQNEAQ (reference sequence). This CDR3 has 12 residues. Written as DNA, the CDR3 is TGTTCCAGCAGCCAGGGGAGCACTGAAGCTTTCTTT. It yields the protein CSSSQGSTEAFF.

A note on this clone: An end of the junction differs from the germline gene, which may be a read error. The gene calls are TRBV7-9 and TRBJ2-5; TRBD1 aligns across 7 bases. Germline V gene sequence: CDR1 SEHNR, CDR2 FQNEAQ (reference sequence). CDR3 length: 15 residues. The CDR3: CSSSSYSTGVETQYF. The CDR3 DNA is TGTTCCAGCAGCTCTTACAGCACAGGGGTAGAGACCCAGTACTTC.

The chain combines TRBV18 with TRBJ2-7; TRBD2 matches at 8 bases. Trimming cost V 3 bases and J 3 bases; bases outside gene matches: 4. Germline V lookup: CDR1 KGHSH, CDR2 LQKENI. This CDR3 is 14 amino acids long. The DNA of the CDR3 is TGTGCCAGCTCACCCTCGGGGGGGATCTACGAGCAGTACTTC. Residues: CASSPSGGIYEQYF.

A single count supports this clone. The CDR3 sequence is CASSLDRVTGKPQHF. Written as DNA, the CDR3 is TGTGCCAGCAGCTTAGATCGGGTAACCGGAAAGCCCCAGCATTTT. The chain carries TRBV7-8 and TRBJ1-5; D remains unclear. Deletions cut 1 base from V and 8 bases from J, with 15 bases between. From germline, CDR1 is SGHVS and CDR2 FQNEAQ. The CDR3 contains 15 residues.

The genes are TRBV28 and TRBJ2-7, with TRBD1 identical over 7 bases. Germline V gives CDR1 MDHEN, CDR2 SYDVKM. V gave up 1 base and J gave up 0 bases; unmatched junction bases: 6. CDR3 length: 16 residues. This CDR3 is CASSLLGGQPSYEQYF. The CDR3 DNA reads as TGTGCCAGCAGTTTATTAGGGGGACAGCCCTCCTACGAGCAGTACTTC.

The CDR3 is CATSTPTTSGTYEQYF. The CDR3 DNA reads as TGTGCCACCAGCACACCTACTACTAGCGGAACCTACGAGCAGTACTTC. The rearrangement links TRBV15 to TRBJ2-7; TRBD2 matches 8 bases. Per germline, CDR1 LNHNV and CDR2 YYDKDF (reference sequence). The junction had 10 bases not matched to a gene; V was cut back by 4 bases and J by 2 bases. The CDR3 is 16 residues long.

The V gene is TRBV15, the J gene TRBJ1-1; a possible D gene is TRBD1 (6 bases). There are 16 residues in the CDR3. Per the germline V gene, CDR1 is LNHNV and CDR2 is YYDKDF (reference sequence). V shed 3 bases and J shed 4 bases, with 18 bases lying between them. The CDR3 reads CATSRLASRGGTEAFF. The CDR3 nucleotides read TGTGCCACCAGCAGGCTCGCCTCGAGAGGGGGCACTGAAGCTTTCTTT.

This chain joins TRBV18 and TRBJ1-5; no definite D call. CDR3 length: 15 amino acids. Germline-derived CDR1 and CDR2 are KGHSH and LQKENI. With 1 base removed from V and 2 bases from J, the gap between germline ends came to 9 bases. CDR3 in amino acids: CASSPLAGGNQPQHF. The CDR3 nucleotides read TGTGCCAGCTCACCACTCGCGGGTGGCAATCAGCCCCAGCATTTT.

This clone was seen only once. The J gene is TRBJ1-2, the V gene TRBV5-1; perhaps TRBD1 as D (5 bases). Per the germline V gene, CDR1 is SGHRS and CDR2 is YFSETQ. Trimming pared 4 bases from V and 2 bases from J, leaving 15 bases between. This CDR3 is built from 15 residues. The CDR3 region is CASSPKLQGNYGYTF. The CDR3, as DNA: TGCGCCAGCAGCCCGAAGTTGCAGGGAAACTATGGCTACACCTTC.

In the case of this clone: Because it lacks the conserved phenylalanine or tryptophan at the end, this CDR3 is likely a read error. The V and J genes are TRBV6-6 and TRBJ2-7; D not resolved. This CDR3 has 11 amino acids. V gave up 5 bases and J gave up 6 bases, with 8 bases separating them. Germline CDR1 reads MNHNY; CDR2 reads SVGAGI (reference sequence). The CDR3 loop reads CASSRGREQYL. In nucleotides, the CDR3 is TGTGCCAGCAGTCGTGGGCGCGAGCAGTACCTC.

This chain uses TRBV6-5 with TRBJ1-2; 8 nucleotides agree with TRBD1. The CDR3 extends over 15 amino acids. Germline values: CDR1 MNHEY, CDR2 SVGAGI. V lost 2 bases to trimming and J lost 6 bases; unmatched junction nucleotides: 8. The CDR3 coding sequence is TGTGCCAGCAGTTACAACTCTGCAGGGGGCAATGGCTACACCTTC. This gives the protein CASSYNSAGGNGYTF.

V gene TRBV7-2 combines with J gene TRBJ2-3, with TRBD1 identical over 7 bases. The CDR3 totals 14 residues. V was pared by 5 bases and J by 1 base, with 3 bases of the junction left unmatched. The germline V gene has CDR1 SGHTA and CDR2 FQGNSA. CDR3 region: CASSRDRGTDTQYF. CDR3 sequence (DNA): TGTGCCAGCAGCCGAGACAGGGGCACAGATACGCAGTATTTT.

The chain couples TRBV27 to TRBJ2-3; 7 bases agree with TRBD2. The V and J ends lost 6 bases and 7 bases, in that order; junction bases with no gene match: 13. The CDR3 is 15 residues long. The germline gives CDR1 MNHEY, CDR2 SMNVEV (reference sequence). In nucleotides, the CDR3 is TGTGCCAGCAGCCGAGCGGGACGTTTCAGGCATACGCAGTATTTT. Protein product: CASSRAGRFRHTQYF.

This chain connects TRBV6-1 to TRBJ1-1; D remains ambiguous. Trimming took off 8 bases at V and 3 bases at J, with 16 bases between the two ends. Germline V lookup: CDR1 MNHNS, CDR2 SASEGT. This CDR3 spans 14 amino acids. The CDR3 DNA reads TGTGCCAGCTGCAAGACTTTATTGGACACTGAAGCTTTCTTT. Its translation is CASCKTLLDTEAFF.

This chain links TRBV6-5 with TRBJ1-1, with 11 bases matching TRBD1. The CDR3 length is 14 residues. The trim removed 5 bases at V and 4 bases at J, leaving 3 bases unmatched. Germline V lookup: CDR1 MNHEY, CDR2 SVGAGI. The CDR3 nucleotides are TGTGCCAGCAGTCCGGGACAGGGGGTCACTGAAGCTTTCTTT. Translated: CASSPGQGVTEAFF.

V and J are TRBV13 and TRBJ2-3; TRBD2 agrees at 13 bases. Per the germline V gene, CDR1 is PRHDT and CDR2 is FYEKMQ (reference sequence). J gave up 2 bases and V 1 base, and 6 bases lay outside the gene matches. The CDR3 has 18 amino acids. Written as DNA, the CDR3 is TGTGCCAGCAGCTTAGCGGGACTAGCGGGACGACTCACAGATACGCAGTATTTT. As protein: CASSLAGLAGRLTDTQYF.

CDR3 sequence (DNA): TGTGCCAGCAGCGTGATGGGCCTCGCACTCTACGAGCAGTACTTC. The encoded protein is CASSVMGLALYEQYF. The rearrangement joins TRBV28 to TRBJ2-7; no reliable D call. The V gene's germline CDR1 is MDHEN and CDR2 SYDVKM. CDR3 length: 15 amino acids. With 6 bases removed from V and 3 bases from J, the gap between germline ends came to 18 bases.